The clone carrying this T cell receptor (beta chain) occurred once. What it recognizes is unknown. These data are taken from a study of shared clonotypes between healthy human individuals. Looking at the study overall: Three plates each covered CD4 naive and memory; CD8 naive two, CD8 memory one. Study findings and constraints: Naive CD4 clonotypes were shared across a handful of donors at about 5.2%.

Assay used: immunoSEQ multiplex PCR; TCRdb lists only in-frame clones, some missing. The repertoire includes over 2 million clones, 95% of them detected once, and 0.13% sits in the top ten. Trimming left V 1 base short and J 0 bases short, with 10 bases between. Germline V CDR1 and CDR2: GTSNPN, SVGIG (reference sequence). CDR3 size: 15 residues. V and J are TRBV30 and TRBJ1-5, with D unclear. The TCR sequence derives from a man aged 18 to 29 in good health. The specimen sequenced was naive CD4+ T cells sorted from blood. Noted subset: CD45RA+ positively selected. The CDR3 is CAWSAEGYSNQPQHF. The DNA for the CDR3 is TGTGCCTGGAGTGCAGAGGGCTATAGCAATCAGCCCCAGCATTTT. Combining the CDR3 with reference TRBV30 and TRBJ1-5 gives the whole variable domain SQTIHQWPATLVQPVGSPLSLECTVEGTSNPNLYWYRQAAGRGLQLLFYSVGIGQISSEVPQNLSASRPQDRQFILSSKKLLLSDSGFYLCAWSAEGYSNQPQHFGDGTRLSIL.